Here is one T cell receptor beta chain with its context. Its matching antigen is unknown. The data stem from a study of blood T cells in healthy people across ages. Notes on the study in general: Diversity estimates drawn from one million T cells were deemed underestimates. The study found more naive CD4+ cells and higher diversity in long-lived than aged donors.

With a J-beta primer mix and a sample-barcoded 5' primer, a second PCR ran roughly 7 to 11 cycles. TCRdb processed the 5' RACE reads anew with MiXCR; each CDR3 protein has one entry. Of about 1,600,000 distinct CDR3 sequences listed, about 43% are singletons. Trimming cost V 10 bases and J 1 base; bases outside gene matches: 7. Germline CDR1 reads SNHLY; CDR2 reads FYNNEI. The CDR3 has 14 amino acids. The sample taken for sequencing was blood. The chain employs TRBV2 and TRBJ2-3; TRBD2 matches 8 bases. This TCR derives from a woman between 18 and 29 years old in good health. The chain's CDR3 is CATLRREGTDTQYF. The CDR3 DNA follows: TGTGCCACCTTGAGGCGGGAGGGCACAGATACGCAGTATTTT. Using reference TRBV2 and TRBJ2-3 for the parts outside the CDR3, the full variable domain is EPEVTQTPSHQVTQMGQEVILRCVPISNHLYFYWYRQILGQKVEFLVSFYNNEISEKSEIFDDQFSVERPDGSNFTLKIRSTKLEDSAMYFCATLRREGTDTQYFGPGTRLTVL.